This TCR beta chain was recorded in a study of cytomegalovirus exposure and HLA in healthy donors. Study conclusions and caveats: Researchers had no immune exposure information except CMV serostatus available. The study designated 160 or so TCR beta chains cytomegalovirus-associated. Earlier results showed most TCR beta V segments being productive about 87% or about 30% of the time. One variant, a missense change in DCLRE1C, was linked in a later analysis to TCR beta V- and J-gene trimming.

The sample holds a few counts of this clone. Its antigen is not known. 13 Jbeta primers and 60 Vbeta primers were used for the PCR. Sequencing was performed with immunoSEQ multiplex PCR; in TCRdb, only in-frame clones are kept and a portion is missing. The sample lists nearly 95,000 clones; roughly three quarters were seen once. The CDR3 runs 11 residues. V was pared by 0 bases and J by 5 bases, with 4 bases between. Germline V lookup: CDR1 SQVTM, CDR2 ANQGSEA. The sample comprised PBMCs. The J gene is TRBJ2-5, the V gene TRBV29-1; D gene ambiguous. This TCR was sampled from a woman aged 40 to 55 in good health and CMV-seronegative. CDR3 protein: CSVEERETQYF. DNA for the CDR3: TGCAGCGTTGAAGAACGGGAGACCCAGTACTTC.